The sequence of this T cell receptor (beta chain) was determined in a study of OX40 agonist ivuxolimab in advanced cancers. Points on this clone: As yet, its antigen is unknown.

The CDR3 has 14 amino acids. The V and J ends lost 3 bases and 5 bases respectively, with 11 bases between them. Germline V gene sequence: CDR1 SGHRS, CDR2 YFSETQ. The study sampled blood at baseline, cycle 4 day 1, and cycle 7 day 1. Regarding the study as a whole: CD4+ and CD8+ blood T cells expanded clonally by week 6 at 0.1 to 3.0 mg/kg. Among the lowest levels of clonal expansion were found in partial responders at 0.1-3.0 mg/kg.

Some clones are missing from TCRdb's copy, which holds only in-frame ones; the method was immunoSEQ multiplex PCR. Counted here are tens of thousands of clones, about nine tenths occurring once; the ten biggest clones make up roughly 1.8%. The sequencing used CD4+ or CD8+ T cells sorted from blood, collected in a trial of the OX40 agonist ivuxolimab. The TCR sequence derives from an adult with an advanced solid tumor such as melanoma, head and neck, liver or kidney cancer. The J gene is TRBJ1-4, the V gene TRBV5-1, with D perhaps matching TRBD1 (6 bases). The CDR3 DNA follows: TGCGCCAGCAGCTCGGACAGACCCAATGAAAAACTGTTTTTT. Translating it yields CASSSDRPNEKLFF.